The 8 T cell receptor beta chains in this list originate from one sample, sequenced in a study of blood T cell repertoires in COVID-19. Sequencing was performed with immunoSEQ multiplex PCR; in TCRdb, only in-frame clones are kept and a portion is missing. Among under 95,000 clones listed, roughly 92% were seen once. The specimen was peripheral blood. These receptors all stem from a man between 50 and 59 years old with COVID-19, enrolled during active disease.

CDR3 bases: TGTGCCAGCAAAGGAGGGCCCTACGAGCAGTACTTC. This codes for CASKGGPYEQYF. This sequence joins TRBV27 and TRBJ2-7; a possible D gene is TRBD2 (6 bases). The CDR3 totals 12 residues. Trimming took 7 bases from V and 2 from J, leaving 9 bases between them. Germline V gene lookup returns CDR1 MNHEY and CDR2 SMNVEV (reference sequence).

The CDR3 protein is CASRQGSNQPQHF. CDR3 DNA: TGTGCCAGTAGACAGGGAAGCAATCAGCCCCAGCATTTT. The genes are TRBV19 and TRBJ1-5; the D gene is possibly TRBD1 (6 bases). Germline CDR1 and CDR2: LNHDA and SQIVND (reference sequence). Trimming removed 6 bases from V and 1 base from J, with 7 bases in between. This CDR3 is built from 13 residues. The complete variable domain, with remaining parts taken from reference TRBV19 and TRBJ1-5, reads DGGITQSPKYLFRKEGQNVTLSCEQNLNHDAMYWYRQDPGQGLRLIYYSQIVNDFQKGDIAEGYSVSREKKESFPLTVTSAQKNPTAFYLCASRQGSNQPQHFGDGTRLSIL.

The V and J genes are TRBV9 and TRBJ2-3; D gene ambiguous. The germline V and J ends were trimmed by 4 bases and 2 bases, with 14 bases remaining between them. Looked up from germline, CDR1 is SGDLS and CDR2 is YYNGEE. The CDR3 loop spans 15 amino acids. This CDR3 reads CASSILGEITDTQYF. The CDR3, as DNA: TGTGCCAGCAGCATTCTCGGAGAGATCACAGATACGCAGTATTTT.

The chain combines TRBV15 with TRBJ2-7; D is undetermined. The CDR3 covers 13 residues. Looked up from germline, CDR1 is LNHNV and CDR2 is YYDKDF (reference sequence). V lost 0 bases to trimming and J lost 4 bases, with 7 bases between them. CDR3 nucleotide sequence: TGTGCCACCAGCAGAGATGCAGTGTACGAGCAGTACTTC. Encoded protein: CATSRDAVYEQYF.

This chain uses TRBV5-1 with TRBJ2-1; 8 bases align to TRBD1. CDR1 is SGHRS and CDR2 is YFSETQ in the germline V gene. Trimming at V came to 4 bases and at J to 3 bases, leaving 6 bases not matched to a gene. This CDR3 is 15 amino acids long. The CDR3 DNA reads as TGCGCCAGCAGCCTCGAGACAGGGGTCTACAATGAGCAGTTCTTC. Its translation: CASSLETGVYNEQFF.

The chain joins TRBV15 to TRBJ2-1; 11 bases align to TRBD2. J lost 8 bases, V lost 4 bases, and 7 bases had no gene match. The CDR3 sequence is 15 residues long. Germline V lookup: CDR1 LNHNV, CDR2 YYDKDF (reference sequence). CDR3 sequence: CATSIAGGPLDEQFF. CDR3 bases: TGTGCCACCAGCATAGCGGGAGGGCCTCTAGATGAGCAGTTCTTC.

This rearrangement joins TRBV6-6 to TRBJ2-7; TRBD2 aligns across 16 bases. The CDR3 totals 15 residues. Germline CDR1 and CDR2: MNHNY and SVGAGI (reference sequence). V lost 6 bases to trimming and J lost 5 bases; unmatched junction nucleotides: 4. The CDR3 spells CASRGLAGGPHEQYF. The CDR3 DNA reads TGTGCCAGCAGGGGACTAGCGGGAGGGCCCCACGAGCAGTACTTC.

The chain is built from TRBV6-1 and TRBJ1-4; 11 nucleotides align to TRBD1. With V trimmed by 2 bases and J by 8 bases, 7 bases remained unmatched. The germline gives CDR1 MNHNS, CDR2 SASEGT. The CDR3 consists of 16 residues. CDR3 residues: CASSELVGTGGEKLFF. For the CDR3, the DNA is TGTGCCAGCAGTGAATTAGTGGGGACAGGGGGGGAAAAACTGTTTTTT.